This entry lists 15 T cell receptor beta chains sequenced from one sample in a study of T cell responses to AZD1222 COVID-19 vaccine (dated by TCRdb to the early 2020s). The time point label on this specimen signifies: baseline before first vaccination. Library preparation was by the immunoSEQ multiplex PCR assay. TCRdb took this table from immuneACCESS and kept in-frame rearrangements with V and J called. Such tables lack part of the clones; where checked against another copy, unresolved V genes explain under half of the gap, and the rest is unexplained. The table for this sample lists roughly 150,000 clones; about 92% of them were counted only once. Of the sample, roughly 5% falls within the top ten clones. The specimen comprised peripheral blood, sampled on day 0 of AZD1222 vaccination. These receptors were taken from an adult in good health.

The rearrangement joins TRBV7-2 to TRBJ2-3; a possible D gene is TRBD1 (5 bases). Germline values: CDR1 SGHTA, CDR2 FQGNSA. The CDR3 totals 14 residues. Trimming shortened V by 0 bases and J by 1 base, and 5 bases separated the two germline ends. CDR3 amino acids: CASSLAQGTDTQYF. CDR3 sequence (DNA): TGTGCCAGCAGCTTAGCACAGGGCACAGATACGCAGTATTTT.

The CDR3 protein is CASSQETQYF. The CDR3 coding sequence is TGTGCCAGCAGCCAAGAGACCCAGTACTTC. The chain links TRBV3-1 (or the pseudogene TRBV3-2) to TRBJ2-5; no clear D gene. The germline V and J ends were trimmed by 0 bases and 7 bases, with 0 bases remaining between them. Germline assignment: CDR1 LGHDT and CDR2 YNNKEL (reference sequence). CDR3 length: 10 residues.

V is TRBV7-2 and J is TRBJ2-5, with D possibly TRBD2 on 5 matching bases. Germline V gene sequence: CDR1 SGHTA, CDR2 FQGNSA. V gave up 1 base and J gave up 4 bases, with 7 bases separating them. The CDR3 is made up of 13 amino acids. In DNA form, the CDR3 reads TGTGCCAGCAGCTTAGGGGCGGGAGAGACCCAGTACTTC. Residues: CASSLGAGETQYF.

The rearrangement uses TRBV5-4 and TRBJ2-7; D uncertain. Germline V gives CDR1 SGHNT, CDR2 YYREEE (reference sequence). CDR3 size: 13 residues. V lost 4 bases to trimming and J lost 2 bases, with 10 bases between them. In DNA, the CDR3 is TGTGCCAGCAGCGGCATCGGAACCTACGAGCAGTACTTC. Its protein is CASSGIGTYEQYF. Full variable domain (outside the CDR3, taken from reference TRBV5-4 and TRBJ2-7): ETGVTQSPTHLIKTRGQQVTLRCSSQSGHNTVSWYQQALGQGPQFIFQYYREEENGRGNFPPRFSGLQFPNYSSELNVNALELDDSALYLCASSGIGTYEQYFGPGTRLTVT.

This sequence joins TRBV9 and TRBJ2-1; 14 nucleotides align to TRBD2. Germline trimming cut 5 bases from V and 8 bases from J; bases unmatched to any gene: 15. The CDR3 length is 18 residues. Germline lookup yields CDR1 SGDLS and CDR2 YYNGEE. CDR3 bases: TGTGCCAGCAGACCTGGGACTAGCGGGAGCCTGGGGGGCGATGAGCAGTTCTTC. Translating it yields CASRPGTSGSLGGDEQFF.

The rearrangement uses TRBV18 and TRBJ2-2; D is perhaps TRBD2 (6 bases). The V gene lost 3 bases and the J gene lost 3 bases, with 14 bases spanning the gap. There are 16 residues in the CDR3. Per the germline V gene, CDR1 is KGHSH and CDR2 is LQKENI. The CDR3 bases are TGTGCCAGCTCACCGACTTTGGGGGGAGACACCGGGGAGCTGTTTTTT. It yields the protein CASSPTLGGDTGELFF.

V and J are TRBV28 and TRBJ1-2; D gene uncertain. Germline V CDR1 and CDR2: MDHEN, SYDVKM. The CDR3 runs 12 residues. The V gene lost 2 bases and the J gene lost 4 bases, with 5 bases spanning the gap. The CDR3 spells CASSLMSYGYTF. The CDR3 DNA is TGTGCCAGCAGTTTAATGAGCTATGGCTACACCTTC.

The V call is TRBV7-9, the J call TRBJ2-1; D remains ambiguous. The V and J ends lost 3 bases and 7 bases respectively, with 1 base between them. CDR3 size: 10 residues. The germline V gene has CDR1 SEHNR and CDR2 FQNEAQ (reference sequence). CDR3 residues: CASSFNEQFF. In DNA, the CDR3 is TGTGCCAGCAGCTTTAATGAGCAGTTCTTC.

This clone was counted a few times. The chain links TRBV5-1 to TRBJ2-2; 9 nucleotides match TRBD1. Germline CDR1 reads SGHRS; CDR2 reads YFSETQ. V lost 9 bases, J lost 3 bases, and 3 bases stayed unmatched. The CDR3 spans 13 residues. CDR3 sequence: CATRTGDTGELFF. CDR3 bases: TGCGCCACGCGGACAGGGGACACCGGGGAGCTGTTTTTT.

V is TRBV4-3 and J is TRBJ2-3, with D uncertain. The CDR3 consists of 14 residues. Germline V gene lookup returns CDR1 LGHNA and CDR2 YSLEER. The V gene lost 0 bases and the J gene lost 2 bases, with 6 bases spanning the gap. The CDR3 DNA reads TGCGCCAGCAGCCAAGACCCAACCACAGATACGCAGTATTTT. Amino acid sequence: CASSQDPTTDTQYF.

V usage is TRBV4-1 and J usage is TRBJ2-1; no reliable D call. Germline CDR1 MGHRA, CDR2 YSYEKL. This CDR3 has 15 residues. The V end lost 2 bases, the J end lost 6 bases, and 14 bases lay between the germline ends. The CDR3 sequence is CASSQIRTVGNEQFF. The CDR3 DNA is TGCGCCAGCAGCCAAATTCGGACGGTCGGCAATGAGCAGTTCTTC.

On this clone itself: This likely came from a read error, as a far larger clone is one base away. This chain links TRBV28 with TRBJ2-5; D is unresolved. The CDR3 extends over 12 amino acids. Trimming took off 6 bases at V and 0 bases at J, with 5 bases between the two ends. Germline CDR1 and CDR2: MDHEN and SYDVKM. The CDR3 region is CASSLDQETQYF. CDR3 coding DNA: TGTGCCAGCAGCCTAGACCAAGAGACCCAGTACTTC.

This clone was picked up one time. This rearrangement joins TRBV9 to TRBJ1-1, with D perhaps TRBD1 (5 bases). Per germline, CDR1 SGDLS and CDR2 YYNGEE. Trimming removed 1 base from V and 1 base from J, with 11 bases in between. CDR3 length: 15 residues. DNA for the CDR3: TGTGCCAGCAGCGTACAGGGAGGTAGGAACACTGAAGCTTTCTTT. This codes for CASSVQGGRNTEAFF. Full variable domain (remainder filled in from reference TRBV9 and TRBJ1-1): DSGVTQTPKHLITATGQRVTLRCSPRSGDLSVYWYQQSLDQGLQFLIQYYNGEERAKGNILERFSAQQFPDLHSELNLSSLELGDSALYFCASSVQGGRNTEAFFGQGTRLTVV.

The CDR3 loop reads CASAQGPTNEKLFF. CDR3 nucleotide sequence: TGTGCCAGTGCTCAGGGGCCAACTAATGAAAAACTGTTTTTT. The V call is TRBV19, the J call TRBJ1-4, with D perhaps TRBD1 (6 bases). V shed 8 bases and J shed 0 bases, with 10 bases lying between them. The germline V gene encodes CDR1 LNHDA and CDR2 SQIVND (reference sequence). This CDR3 spans 14 amino acids.

This chain connects TRBV6-5 to TRBJ2-2; D gene ambiguous. Per germline, CDR1 MNHEY and CDR2 SVGAGI. V shed 5 bases and J shed 11 bases, with 15 bases lying between them. There are 13 residues in the CDR3. As DNA, the CDR3 is TGTGCCAGCAGTAAGGACGCCCGGTTTGAGCTGTTTTTT. This sequence encodes CASSKDARFELFF.